A selection of T cell receptor beta chains follows, all from one sample in a study of CD8+ T cells in alopecia areata. Produced via immunoSEQ multiplex PCR; TCRdb's table is partial and in-frame only. Of 90,000 to 130,000 clones in the sample, under 65% were seen once. Sequenced sample: NKG2D-low CD8+ T cells sorted from blood. The origin of the receptors is a human donor with alopecia areata. CDR3s include the opening cysteine and the closing phenylalanine or tryptophan. The D gene is left open where the match is weak. Clone size is shown for a subset of rows, as once, few, many or a class of expanded clone.

TRBV28	NA	NA	TRBJ2-7	TGTGCCAGCAGCGGGACGGCCTACGAGCAGTACTTC	CASSGTAYEQYF
TRBV6-6	NA	TRBD2	TRBJ2-7	TGTGCCAGCAGTGGCGGGACTAGCGGTTCCTACGAGCAGTACTTC	CASSGGTSGSYEQYF
TRBV19	NA	NA	TRBJ2-1	TGTGCCAGTAGTATTTGGGGGCGTGAGCAGTTCTTC	CASSIWGREQFF
TRBV4-1	few	NA	TRBJ1-1	TGCGCCAGCAGCCAAGCGGCTGAAGCTTTCTTT	CASSQAAEAFF
TRBV4-2	NA	NA	TRBJ1-1	TGTGCCAGCAGTTCACGCCGCCCCGCTAACACTGAAGCTTTCTTT	CASSSRRPANTEAFF
TRBV28	NA	NA	TRBJ1-1	TGTGCCAGCAGTTTATCGCGGGGGCGGTTGAACACTGAAGCTTTCTTT	CASSLSRGRLNTEAFF
TRBV14	NA	TRBD2	TRBJ2-1	TGTGCCAGCAGCCCTAGGACTAGACTGTCCAATGAGCAGTTCTTC	CASSPRTRLSNEQFF
TRBV7-9	NA	NA	TRBJ2-7	TGTGCCAGCAGCCCCCCCTCCGGGTCCCAGTCAGAGCAGTACTTC	CASSPPSGSQSEQYF
TRBV7-8	NA	NA	TRBJ2-7	TGTGCCAGCAGCTTAGTAGGGGCGGCCAGGGAGCAGTACTTC	CASSLVGAAREQYF
TRBV28	NA	TRBD2	TRBJ2-7	TGTGCCAGCAGTTCTCCCTTGGGAGGGGAGCAGTACTTC	CASSSPLGGEQYF
TRBV7-2	NA	NA	TRBJ2-4	TGTGCCAGCAGCTCAAACCAGGGCCTAGCCAAAAACATTCAGTACTTC	CASSSNQGLAKNIQYF
TRBV6-5	NA	TRBD2	TRBJ2-5	TGTGCCAGTTCACTCGGGGGAGGGATACAAGAGACCCAGTACTTC	CASSLGGGIQETQYF
TRBV7-6	NA	TRBD2	TRBJ2-1	TGTGCCAGCAGCCCTAGACCCCCCTTGGCGGGAGGGTTCTTC	CASSPRPPLAGGFF
TRBV6-5	NA	NA	TRBJ2-7	TGTGCCAGCAGCAAACAGGGAACCGCCTACGAGCAGTACTTC	CASSKQGTAYEQYF
TRBV6-1	NA	NA	TRBJ1-4	TGTGCCACTATCCTCGAAGAAAAACTGTTTTTT	CATILEEKLFF
TRBV28	once	NA	TRBJ1-1	TGTGCCAGCAGTTTAGGCCTGGTGAACACTGAAGCTTTCTTT	CASSLGLVNTEAFF
TRBV27	NA	NA	TRBJ1-1	TGTGCCAGCAGTTTAACTCGTGGGTTGAACACTGAAGCTTTCTTT	CASSLTRGLNTEAFF
TRBV9	few	NA	TRBJ2-2	TGTGCCAGCAGCGTCGGTGGCACCGGGGAGCTGTTTTTT	CASSVGGTGELFF
TRBV6-5	NA	NA	TRBJ1-1	TGTGCCAGCAGGGTAGGAAACACTGAAGCTTTCTTT	CASRVGNTEAFF
TRBV11-2	few	NA	TRBJ2-7	TGTGCCAGCAGCTTAGCGATAGGGGGGTCCTACGAGCAGTACTTC	CASSLAIGGSYEQYF
TRBV7-9	few	TRBD1	TRBJ1-2	TGTGCCAGCAGCGATTCTGGACAGGAATATGGCTACACCTTC	CASSDSGQEYGYTF
TRBV29-1	NA	TRBD1	TRBJ1-1	TGCAGCGTTGGCCACAGGGGGAACGGCTTCATCGCTGAAGCTTTCTTT	CSVGHRGNGFIAEAFF
TRBV7-9	NA	TRBD1	TRBJ2-7	TGTGCCAGCAGCCCAAAGGACAGGGGGGCCTACGAGCAGTACTTC	CASSPKDRGAYEQYF
TRBV9	NA	NA	TRBJ1-1	TGTGCCAGCAGCGTCTCAGGGGAAGGCACTGAAGCTTTCTTT	CASSVSGEGTEAFF
TRBV28	NA	TRBD2	TRBJ2-1	TGTGCCAGCAGTTCCGGACTAGCGGGCAGCAATGAGCAGTTCTTC	CASSSGLAGSNEQFF
TRBV10-2	once	TRBD2	TRBJ2-1	TGCGCCAGCAGTGAACCTCTAGCGGGAGTCTTGAATGAGCAGTTCTTC	CASSEPLAGVLNEQFF
TRBV7-3	NA	NA	TRBJ2-7	TGTGCCAGCAGCTTTACTTTTGCCGAGCAGTACTTC	CASSFTFAEQYF
TRBV5-1	few	TRBD2	TRBJ2-1	TGCGCCAGCAGCTTGGCCCCGGCGCGGGAGGCCTCTTTGGGGCAGTTCTTC	CASSLAPAREASLGQFF
TRBV7-2	NA	TRBD2	TRBJ2-2	TGTGCCAGCAGCTTAGCGGGAGGGCCAGGCGGGGAGCTGTTTTTT	CASSLAGGPGGELFF
TRBV15	NA	NA	TRBJ1-5	TGTGCCACCAGCAGAGATGCAAATCAGCCCCAGCATTTT	CATSRDANQPQHF
TRBV29-1	NA	NA	TRBJ2-7	TGCAGCGTCCTGGGCGGTCCCTACTACGAGCAGTACTTC	CSVLGGPYYEQYF
TRBV27	NA	TRBD2	TRBJ2-7	TGTGCCAGCAGTTTGCGGGAGCTAAACCCGTACGAGCAGTACTTC	CASSLRELNPYEQYF
TRBV29-1	few	NA	TRBJ2-3	TGCAGCGTTACCCCTGGGGGCACAGGCACAGATACGCAGTATTTT	CSVTPGGTGTDTQYF
TRBV4-1	few	NA	TRBJ1-5	TGCGCCAGCAGCCAAGGGGGACTCAATCAGCCCCAGCATTTT	CASSQGGLNQPQHF
TRBV13	few	NA	TRBJ2-2	TGTGCCAGCATCGGGACTCCTAACACCGGGGAGCTGTTTTTT	CASIGTPNTGELFF
TRBV10-2	NA	NA	TRBJ2-7	TGCGCCAGCAGTGAGGCCGGTAGCTCCTACGAGCAGTACTTC	CASSEAGSSYEQYF
TRBV27	NA	TRBD2	TRBJ2-7	TGTGCCAGCAGTCCTTCGTCCTCGGGGGGCTACGAGCAGTACTTC	CASSPSSSGGYEQYF
TRBV25-1	NA	NA	TRBJ1-1	TGTGCCACCGGTCAGGGAGGCACTGAAGCTTTCTTT	CATGQGGTEAFF
TRBV28	few	TRBD1	TRBJ2-7	TGTGCCAGCAGCGGACAGGGCTACGAGCAGTACTTC	CASSGQGYEQYF
TRBV9	once	NA	TRBJ1-1	TGTGCCAGCAGCCCCCTAACTGAAGCTTTCTTT	CASSPLTEAFF
TRBV29-1	few	TRBD1	TRBJ2-3	TGCAGCGTGGCAGGGGGTGGGACAGATACGCAGTATTTT	CSVAGGGTDTQYF
TRBV7-9	once	TRBD1	TRBJ2-3	TGTGCCAGCAGTCCAGGGGGACCTAGGGATACGCAGTATTTT	CASSPGGPRDTQYF